What follows are 10 T cell receptor beta chains derived from one specimen sequenced in a study of cytomegalovirus exposure and HLA in healthy donors. PCR employed 60 Vbeta and 13 Jbeta primers. Only in-frame clones appear in the TCRdb table, and some are missing; sequencing was by immunoSEQ multiplex PCR. Here the sample spans around 200,000 clones, under 80% being singletons. The sequencing input was PBMCs. All receptors derive from a female donor in good health and CMV-seronegative.

This clone appeared a single time. V usage is TRBV7-3 and J usage is TRBJ2-5; 13 nucleotides agree with TRBD2. CDR3 size: 15 residues. Trimming at V came to 5 bases and at J to 5 bases, leaving 5 bases not matched to a gene. CDR1 SGHTA and CDR2 FQGTGA come from the germline V gene. In DNA form, the CDR3 reads TGTGCCAGCAGCGTGGGACTAGCGGGGTCGGAGACCCAGTACTTC. Residues: CASSVGLAGSETQYF.

This clone was seen more than once but under ten times. The chain couples TRBV5-8 to TRBJ2-1; TRBD1 aligns across 7 bases. CDR3 length: 15 amino acids. V lost 0 bases and J lost 2; bases outside the gene matches: 2. Germline V gives CDR1 SGHTS, CDR2 YDEGEE. This CDR3 is CASSLGTGTYNEQFF. CDR3 bases: TGTGCCAGCAGCTTGGGGACAGGAACCTACAATGAGCAGTTCTTC.

The DNA of the CDR3 is TGTGCCAGCAGCTCCGGACCTCAGGGGGCGGAAGCTTTCTTT. Protein product: CASSSGPQGAEAFF. V usage is TRBV5-4 and J usage is TRBJ1-1; 8 bases match TRBD1. Trimming took 3 bases from V and 8 from J; bases not matched to a gene: 9. Looked up from germline, CDR1 is SGHNT and CDR2 is YYREEE (reference sequence). The CDR3 is 14 residues long.

The chain couples TRBV4-1 to TRBJ2-1, with D possibly TRBD2 on 6 matching bases. The CDR3 extends over 15 amino acids. The V gene lost 3 bases and the J gene lost 0 bases, with 9 bases spanning the gap. Germline V gives CDR1 MGHRA, CDR2 YSYEKL. DNA of the CDR3: TGCGCCAGCAGCCACCCCGGGAGCTCCTACAATGAGCAGTTCTTC. It is translated as CASSHPGSSYNEQFF.

The chain carries TRBV6-4 and TRBJ2-2; D is perhaps TRBD2 (5 bases). Looked up from germline, CDR1 is MRHNA and CDR2 is SNTAGT. Trimming removed 0 bases from V and 6 bases from J, with 5 bases in between. This CDR3 has 13 residues. The CDR3 nucleotides read TGTGCCAGCAGTGACTCTAGCGCCGGGGAGCTGTTTTTT. Translating it yields CASSDSSAGELFF.

The V and J genes are TRBV11-2 and TRBJ2-1; 13 nucleotides align to TRBD2. The CDR3 totals 17 residues. The trim removed 5 bases at V and 4 bases at J, leaving 8 bases unmatched. The V gene's germline CDR1 is SGHAT and CDR2 FQNNGV. The CDR3 region is CASSPGTSGDLYNEQFF. In nucleotides, the CDR3 is TGTGCCAGCAGCCCCGGGACTAGCGGGGACTTATACAATGAGCAGTTCTTC.

In its sample, this clone was seen once. V and J are TRBV7-2 and TRBJ2-7; 12 nucleotides line up with TRBD2. The V and J ends lost 0 bases and 0 bases, in that order; junction bases with no gene match: 6. CDR3 length equals 18 residues. The germline CDR1 and CDR2 sequences are SGHTA and FQGNSA. Written as DNA, the CDR3 is TGTGCCAGCAGCTTAGCATCTAGCGGGGGGGCGAGCTCCTACGAGCAGTACTTC. This gives the protein CASSLASSGGASSYEQYF. The full variable domain, its missing parts supplied by reference TRBV7-2 and TRBJ2-7, is GAGVSQSPSNKVTEKGKDVELRCDPISGHTALYWYRQSLGQGLEFLIYFQGNSAPDKSGLPSDRFSAERTGGSVSTLTIQRTQQEDSAVYLCASSLASSGGASSYEQYFGPGTRLTVT.

This clone was picked up one time. The rearrangement uses TRBV27 and TRBJ1-5; 9 nucleotides line up with TRBD1. Germline assignment: CDR1 MNHEY and CDR2 SMNVEV (reference sequence). V lost 7 bases, J lost 2 bases, and 9 bases stayed unmatched. CDR3 length: 16 residues. For the CDR3, the DNA is TGTGCCAGCATGGGGACAGGGTTCTCGGGCAATCAGCCCCAGCATTTT. Its protein is CASMGTGFSGNQPQHF.

The chain links TRBV5-8 to TRBJ1-6, with D possibly TRBD1 on 5 matching bases. V lost 7 bases to trimming and J lost 3 bases, with 8 bases between them. CDR1 is SGHTS and CDR2 is YDEGEE in the germline V gene. The CDR3 runs 13 residues. This chain's CDR3 is CASRGGYNSPLHF. DNA of the CDR3: TGTGCCAGCCGGGGGGGCTATAATTCACCCCTCCACTTT.

The chain uses TRBV11-2 and TRBJ2-1; 9 bases fit TRBD2. Germline-derived CDR1 and CDR2 are SGHAT and FQNNGV. The CDR3 is 16 residues long. V trimming: 5 bases; J trimming: 7 bases; junction bases outside the gene matches: 12. CDR3 sequence: CASSPLAGVHGNEQFF. For the CDR3, the DNA is TGTGCCAGCAGCCCATTAGCGGGAGTCCACGGGAATGAGCAGTTCTTC. Combining the CDR3 with reference TRBV11-2 and TRBJ2-1 gives the whole variable domain EAGVAQSPRYKIIEKRQSVAFWCNPISGHATLYWYQQILGQGPKLLIQFQNNGVVDDSQLPKDRFSAERLKGVDSTLKIQPAKLEDSAVYLCASSPLAGVHGNEQFFGPGTRLTVL.